Detailed here is one T cell receptor beta chain. Its matching antigen is unknown. The data are from a study of Ad26.COV2.S vaccination and SARS-CoV-2 variants. Whole-study results and caveats: TCR breadth and depth estimates may have understated total T cell responses.

Stated treatment: roughly 20 received Ad26.COV2.S at low or high dose, single or two shots; roughly five received placebo; per-sample allocation not given. Following the first vaccine or placebo injection, samples were taken on day 63. This adult donor, from Boston, was 18-55 years old. The CDR3 runs to 14 residues. With 1 base removed from V and 2 bases from J, the gap between germline ends came to 8 bases. Germline V gene data show CDR1 as LGHDT and CDR2 as YNNKEL (reference sequence). TCRdb's copy holds only in-frame clones and misses some; the assay was immunoSEQ multiplex PCR. The sample consists of about 260,000 clones, around 88% of them appearing once.

This receptor was obtained from a person between 18 and 65 years old who received the Ad26.COV2.S COVID-19 vaccine or a placebo. The V and J genes are TRBV3-1 (or the pseudogene TRBV3-2) and TRBJ2-5, with TRBD2 as a possible D gene (5 bases). The sequences come from peripheral blood, collected in a trial of Ad26.COV2.S vaccine versus placebo. The CDR3, as DNA: TGTGCCAGCAGCCAAGCGAAGCGGCAAGAGACCCAGTACTTC. Translated, it gives CASSQAKRQETQYF.